The clone carrying this T cell receptor beta chain came up many times. The sample is drawn from a study of Graves' ophthalmopathy and Graves' hyperthyroidism. The authors amplified TCR beta CDR3 regions from RNA transcripts. Investigators did first-round RT-PCR with HTBI primers, then second-round multiplex PCR. Each CDR3 protein gets one entry after TCRdb re-called the multiplex PCR reads with MiXCR. The sample includes about 210,000 distinct CDR3 sequences, over 25% of them seen just once. The CDR3 spans 14 residues. Germline CDR1 reads KGHSH; CDR2 reads LQKENI. Trimming removed 3 bases from V and 7 bases from J; junction bases left unmatched: 6.

The sample taken for sequencing was peripheral blood. The sequence was obtained from a man between 50 and 59 years old with Graves' ophthalmopathy. This rearrangement joins TRBV18 to TRBJ2-7; 10 bases agree with TRBD2. CDR3 region: CASSPLAGVREQYF. In DNA, the CDR3 is TGTGCCAGCTCACCCCTAGCGGGAGTGCGGGAGCAGTACTTC.